This TCR beta chain was found in a study of Ad26.COV2.S vaccination and SARS-CoV-2 variants. Looking at the study overall: Vaccine-arm donor from the placebo-controlled COV1001 Ad26.COV2.S trial. Each vaccinee took Ad26.COV2.S intramuscularly, once or twice 56 days apart. Study-wide results and limits: Spike-specific TCR breadth in vaccine recipients exceeded that seen in placebo recipients.

As regards this clone: What it binds is unknown.

Sequencing was performed with immunoSEQ multiplex PCR; in TCRdb, only in-frame clones are kept and a portion is missing. The sample includes 350,000 to 500,000 clones, about 90% seen only once; the top ten take about 4.5%. Treatment denoted: around 19 received Ad26.COV2.S at low or high dose, single or two shots; five or six received placebo; per-sample allocation not given. All samples were drawn on day 63, counting from the first vaccine or placebo injection. An Ad26 vector expressing Wuhan-strain SARS-CoV-2 spike constituted the vaccine. The V and J ends lost 8 bases and 4 bases respectively, with 14 bases between them. The CDR3 runs to 13 residues. Germline assignment: CDR1 LNHDA and CDR2 SQIVND (reference sequence).

The origin of this receptor is a person aged 18-60 years who received the Ad26.COV2.S COVID-19 vaccine or a placebo. This rearrangement joins TRBV19 to TRBJ1-2; D call uncertain. The starting material was peripheral blood, obtained in a trial of Ad26.COV2.S vaccine versus placebo. The CDR3 loop is CASAPTGAYGYTF. CDR3 DNA sequence: TGTGCCAGTGCCCCGACTGGTGCCTATGGCTACACCTTC. The full variable domain, rest sourced from reference TRBV19 and TRBJ1-2, is DGGITQSPKYLFRKEGQNVTLSCEQNLNHDAMYWYRQDPGQGLRLIYYSQIVNDFQKGDIAEGYSVSREKKESFPLTVTSAQKNPTAFYLCASAPTGAYGYTFGSGTRLTVV.